This record covers a single T cell receptor (beta chain). The antigen this receptor binds is unknown. The record has no base qualities; no much larger clone is one base away. The sample originates from a study of cytomegalovirus exposure and HLA in healthy donors (dated by TCRdb to about 2017). A note on the overall study: According to an earlier analysis of several hundred of the donors, about 179 million T cells yielded 117 million unique TCR beta sequences and approximately 300 Gb of sequence data. HLA typing included class I and class II loci at four-digit resolution. The aim of the study was to test whether cataloging public T cell receptors could identify signatures of past pathogen exposure. Genome-wide SNP genotypes for about 55% of the 666 donors were used in a later genetic analysis, which treated that subset as a discovery cohort. The T cell repertoires of roughly 660 subjects were profiled by immunosequencing and related to cytomegalovirus serostatus. Alongside the repertoire data, information on donor age, sex, ethnicity and CMV serostatus was compiled. An earlier analysis of several hundred of the donors used high-throughput TCR beta sequencing to judge whether each TCR beta V gene segment behaved as functional or pseudogenic. Roughly 5 DR-DQ haplotypes were handled as single units for association and clustering, since linkage in the cohort was strong. The number of donors typed differed by locus, with 629-630 for A, B, C, DRB1 and DQB1, roughly 550 for DQA1, about 610 for DPA1, and approximately 470 for DPB1. Besides the first cohort of around 670 subjects, a separate validation cohort made up of roughly 130 different subjects was used. Of the approximately 400 genotyped donors, 75% to 85% were placed in the genetic ancestry cluster associated with self-reported Caucasian donors. Among about 390 genotyped donors of the cohort, an average of approximately 240,000 unique TCR beta nucleotide sequences were sequenced per donor, roughly 20% of them non-productive. High-throughput TCR immunosequencing, statistical association of individual TCRs with disease status, and machine learning were combined to predict cytomegalovirus infection status. In a later analysis, previously published TCR beta repertoires from 666 donors were re-analyzed and high-resolution HLA genotyping was added so that TCR occurrence patterns could be studied. Rather than using new phenotypic data, the later analysis identified candidate immune exposures from TCR beta sequences and from how often those sequences occurred across donors. An early release that covered about 600 HLA-typed donors contained about 290 gigabases of sequencing data and approximately 85 million unique TCR sequences. All discovery cohort repertoires had been generated on a single sequencing platform.

The germline V gene specifies LGHNT as CDR1 and FRNRAP as CDR2. Compared with germline, V lacks 1 base and J lacks 8 bases; bases without a gene match: 4. Including cysteine and phenylalanine, the CDR3 has 15 amino acids. The only DNA kept is the CDR3, 45 bases in frame from the first base. The cohort comprised hundreds of healthy bone marrow donors. At the time of sampling, all cohort members were nominally healthy, though unrecorded immune exposures were likely present. The donor was CMV seronegative and was included in the group of 352 seronegative cohort members. Each donor provided a peripheral blood sample, and peripheral blood mononuclear cells were used for TCR beta sequencing. Genomic DNA extraction from the blood cell samples was performed with the Qiagen DNeasy Blood Extraction Kit. What the work shows at the level of the full study, not this receptor alone: The 87-base-pair reads could not distinguish some IMGT-functional V segments, including TRBV6-2 and TRBV6-3, so those segments were excluded. Compared with the 666-donor mean, donors in an Asian-associated ancestry cluster had fewer N-insertions in productive TCRs, according to a later genetic analysis. In the study, around 150 TCR beta chains were listed as associated with cytomegalovirus. The classifier was reported to diagnose cytomegalovirus status with high specificity and sensitivity in both the original and validation cohorts. The cohort was sequenced for TCR beta chains only, and without alpha or paired-chain data the features that could be detected were limited. A later genetic analysis associated a missense DCLRE1C variant with V-gene and J-gene trimming of TCR beta chains, and an independent cohort replicated the association. Correlated functional status among segregating V segments might be attributable to linkage disequilibrium, but an unknown experimental factor could not be ruled out. In vitro tests confirmed that a few of the cytomegalovirus-associated TCR beta chains recognize cytomegalovirus antigens. Presence/absence analyses assumed roughly uniform sequencing depth across donors, an assumption that may not hold. A cluster of highly shared sequence variants was judged likely to be a technical artifact of the sequencing pipeline. Across donors, most TCR sequences were observed very rarely, whereas some public TCRs were present in many individuals. According to the authors, the approach could potentially be generalized to other disease states and immunological phenotypes. A later analysis found that most CMV-associated TCR beta chains appeared HLA-restricted, with HLA associations seemingly driven largely by CMV exposure. In an earlier analysis of around 500 of the donors, most TCR beta V segments appeared in productive rearrangements about 87% or about 30% of the time, broadly matching IMGT annotations. Because HLA typing was missing for some donors at each locus, association tests included only the typed subset. Over 15 rarely observed V segments, including chromosome 9 orphons, were excluded from the earlier analysis of several hundred of the donors because counts were too low. Strong co-occurrence of HLA alleles, especially DR and DQ, made assigning TCR associations to individual alleles difficult. Specific HLA alleles were associated with 15,000 to 20,000 TCR beta sequences at a false discovery rate of 0.05 in a later analysis. In a later analysis, HLA-associated TCR beta chains were found to be more clonally expanded and to have lower generation probabilities than equally common non-associated chains. A further reported finding was that TCR beta sequences accurately predicted the HLA-A and HLA-B alleles for most subjects in the first cohort. CMV serostatus was the only immune exposure information available for the cohort. In a later analysis, several top co-occurrence clusters were reported to appear linked to parvovirus B19, influenza, CMV and Epstein-Barr virus. A later analysis found that TCR association rates varied across HLA loci, with DRB1 alleles showing the most associated TCRs and HLA-C alleles the fewest.

The library was generated by the immunoSEQ multiplex PCR assay. A mixture of 60 forward primers for TCR Vbeta segments and 13 reverse primers for TCR Jbeta segments was used in the multiplex PCR. The CDR3 region of rearranged TCR beta genes was amplified from genomic DNA with a multiplex PCR assay. The Illumina HiSeq System was used to sequence the amplified TCR beta libraries as 87-base-pair reads. Turning to the authors' computational methods: A later analysis counted about 80 million unique TCR beta chains across the 550 to 750 repertoires, and roughly 9.9 million of these chains were shared by at least two donors. Raw reads were error-corrected and collapsed into unique sequences with a nearest-neighbor algorithm that merged closely related sequences to remove PCR and sequencing errors. Alignment of CDR3 sequences to IMGT reference sequences was used to assign V, D and J gene segments. Each retained sequence needed at least a six-nucleotide match to both a V gene segment and a J gene segment. A rearrangement was called productive if the CDR3 had no stop codons and remained in frame with V and J, and every other rearrangement was called non-productive. CDR3 was defined according to IMGT convention as the region running from the second conserved V-encoded cysteine to the conserved J-encoded phenylalanine. The earlier analysis of fewer than 750 of the donors excluded sequences that lacked an unambiguous match to a single V gene segment. In an earlier analysis of approximately 550 of the donors, V segments were called functional above 56.7% productive rearrangements and were called segregating when the between-donor standard deviation exceeded 5%. A statistical classification framework was built for diagnosing cytomegalovirus status from the catalog of TCR beta chain sequences. V and J gene assignment, in a later analysis, came from comparing TCR nucleotide sequences with IMGT/GENE-DB human TR gene sequences. In a later analysis, CDR3 sequences and most-parsimonious VDJ recombination scenarios were assigned using the TCRdist pipeline. In a later analysis, each TCR beta chain was defined by its CDR3 amino acid sequence together with its V-gene family, and reads without a unique V-gene family were excluded. As a way to deal with suspected cross-contamination and a sequencing artifact, a later analysis dropped 592 nucleotide sequences that were highly shared and had low generation probability. In a later analysis, a clonal expansion index for each public chain was calculated from normalized within-repertoire ranks of inferred template counts. A later analysis computed generation probabilities with a VDJ recombination model fitted to out-of-frame rearrangements, and checked the results against IGoR. Hypergeometric tests were used in a later analysis to score TCR-TCR, TCR-HLA and TCR-CMV co-occurrence, with a repertoire-size bias correction applied to the TCR pairs. False discovery rates were estimated in a later analysis by permuting HLA or CMV assignments 20 times. In a later analysis, co-occurring TCRs were grouped using DBSCAN, and TCRdist sequence similarity was added for clustering within HLA-allele-positive subsets. Co-occurrence clustering excluded repertoires with fewer than 30,000 or more than 120,000 public chains, plus five with anomalous nucleotide sharing. TCRdb carries this immuneACCESS record with in-frame sequences only. Its versions omit some clonotypes, under half of them owing to an unresolved V gene in the studies checked, with the rest unexplained. The DNA was the basis for D and trimming; V, J and clone size are from that table. Recorded for this sample are some 140,000 clones; around 79% of them occurred a single time. Approximately 3% of the sample rests with the top ten.

The clonotype was recovered from a female donor in good health and CMV-seronegative. Sequences were obtained from PBMCs. The V gene is TRBV12-5 and the J gene is TRBJ2-3, with 12 bases aligning to TRBD2. The nucleotides are TGTGCTAGTGGTTTGGGGACTAGCGGGATAGGTACGCAGTATTTT. Its product reads: CASGLGTSGIGTQYF.